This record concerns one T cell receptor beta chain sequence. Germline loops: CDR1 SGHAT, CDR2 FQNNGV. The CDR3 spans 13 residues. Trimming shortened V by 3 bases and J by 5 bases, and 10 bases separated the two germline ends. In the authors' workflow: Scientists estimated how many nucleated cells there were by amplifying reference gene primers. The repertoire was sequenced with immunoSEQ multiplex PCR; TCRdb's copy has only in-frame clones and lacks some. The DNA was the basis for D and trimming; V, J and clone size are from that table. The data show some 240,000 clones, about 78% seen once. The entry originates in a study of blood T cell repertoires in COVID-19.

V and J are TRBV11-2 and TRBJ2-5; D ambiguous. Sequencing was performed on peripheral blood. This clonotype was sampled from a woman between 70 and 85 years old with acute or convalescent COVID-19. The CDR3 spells CASSFRIGETQYF. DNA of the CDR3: TGTGCCAGCAGCTTCAGAATTGGCGAGACCCAGTACTTC.